This TCR beta chain was profiled in a study of shared T cell receptors in the human thymus. V was cut by 3 bases and J by 1 base, with 19 bases left in between. CDR1 SGHDN and CDR2 FVKESK come from the germline V gene. This CDR3 has 19 residues. The repertoire was sequenced with immunoSEQ multiplex PCR; TCRdb's copy has only in-frame clones and lacks some. The sample has some 760,000 clones, approximately 85% seen once; the top ten hold about 0.011%. The data also belong to a second study, concerning human thymus T cells. As that study records: Donation came from healthy Finnish infants having corrective surgery for congenital heart defects. Resections obtained during corrective heart surgery supplied the thymus tissue. Within thymic and blood repertoires, V and J gene usage appeared to be biased. What related research reported was that thymic repertoires overlapped highly among unrelated individuals.

Sequencing used thymocytes. The genes are TRBV14 and TRBJ2-6; tentatively, D is TRBD2 (6 bases). The receptor's source is a girl in the first two years of life with a congenital heart defect. The CDR3 sequence is CASSQRWGLGTSGANVLTF. Here the CDR3 DNA reads TGTGCCAGCAGCCAGAGGTGGGGGTTGGGGACTTCTGGGGCCAACGTCCTGACTTTC. The full variable domain, in which reference TRBV14 and TRBJ2-6 provide the parts outside the CDR3, is EAGVTQFPSHSVIEKGQTVTLRCDPISGHDNLYWYRRVMGKEIKFLLHFVKESKQDESGMPNNRFLAERTGGTYSTLKVQPAELEDSGVYFCASSQRWGLGTSGANVLTFGAGSRLTVL.